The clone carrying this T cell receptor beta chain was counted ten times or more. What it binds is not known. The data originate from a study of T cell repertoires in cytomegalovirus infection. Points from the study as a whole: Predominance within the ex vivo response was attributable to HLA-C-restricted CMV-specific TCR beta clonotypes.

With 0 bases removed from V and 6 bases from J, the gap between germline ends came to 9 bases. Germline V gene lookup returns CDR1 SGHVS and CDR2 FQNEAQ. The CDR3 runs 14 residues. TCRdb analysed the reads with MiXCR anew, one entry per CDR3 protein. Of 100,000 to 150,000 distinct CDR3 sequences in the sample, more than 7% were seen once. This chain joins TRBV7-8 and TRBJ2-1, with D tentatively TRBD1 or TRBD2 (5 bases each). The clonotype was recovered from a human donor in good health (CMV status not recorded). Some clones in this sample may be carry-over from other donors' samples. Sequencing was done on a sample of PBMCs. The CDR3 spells CASSLAGVTNEQFF. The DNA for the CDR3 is TGTGCCAGCAGCTTAGCGGGGGTCACCAATGAGCAGTTCTTC.